The 14 T cell receptor beta chains given below trace back to one sample, sequenced in a study of graft-versus-host responses after intestinal transplantation (dated by TCRdb to the early 2020s). Read against the paper, the sample's time point label means: cells obtained before transplantation from donor or recipient. Libraries were made using the immunoSEQ multiplex PCR assay. TCRdb obtained this table from immuneACCESS and retained in-frame rearrangements with V and J assigned. These tables miss some clones; where compared with another copy, unresolved V genes account for less than half of the shortfall, and the remainder is unexplained. This sample is represented by about 26,000 clones; roughly 87% of them were singletons. Roughly 0.7% of the sample goes to the ten largest clones. No antigens are known for them. Material: unstimulated CD4+ T cells sorted from spleen or lymph node cells, obtained before intestinal transplant. Every receptor here comes from a human donor who received an intestinal transplant.

The chain couples TRBV6-1 to TRBJ2-3; 9 bases agree with TRBD2. The CDR3 consists of 14 residues. With V trimmed by 2 bases and J by 6 bases, 3 bases remained unmatched. Per the germline V gene, CDR1 is MNHNS and CDR2 is SASEGT. CDR3 sequence: CASSESGRLDTQYF. The CDR3 DNA is TGTGCCAGCAGTGAAAGCGGGAGGTTGGATACGCAGTATTTT.

On this clone itself: The junction departs from the called germline gene at one end, perhaps through a read error. This sample includes further DNA sequences coding for the same CDR3. The chain uses TRBV7-9 and TRBJ1-5, with 8 bases fitting TRBD1. The CDR3 runs to 14 residues. Germline CDR1 and CDR2: SEHNR and FQNEAQ (reference sequence). CDR3 residues: CASSPGTGGQPQHF. The CDR3 nucleotides are TGCGCCAGCAGCCCCGGGACAGGAGGCCAGCCCCAGCATTTT.

The chain recombines TRBV6-5 with TRBJ2-5; 7 bases are shared with TRBD1. The CDR3 contains 14 residues. V shed 6 bases, J shed 7 bases, and the junction held 11 bases outside the gene matches. Germline-derived CDR1 and CDR2 are MNHEY and SVGAGI. The CDR3 region is CASSHLTGPGTQYF. The CDR3 DNA sequence: TGTGCCAGCAGCCACCTGACAGGGCCAGGGACCCAGTACTTC.

The gene calls are TRBV6-5 and TRBJ2-7; D is uncertain. The CDR3 contains 14 residues. Germline CDR1 reads MNHEY; CDR2 reads SVGAGI. The V gene lost 2 bases and the J gene lost 2 bases, with 10 bases spanning the gap. This CDR3 reads CASSYDPFPYEQYF. As DNA, the CDR3 is TGTGCCAGCAGTTACGATCCGTTTCCCTACGAGCAGTACTTC.

The rearrangement joins TRBV7-3 to TRBJ2-3, with TRBD1 as a possible D gene (5 bases). The CDR3 has 13 residues. Germline V gene lookup returns CDR1 SGHTA and CDR2 FQGTGA. Between the trimmed V and J ends, which lost 2 bases and 5 bases, there was a span of 8 bases. CDR3 protein: CASSLVREDTQYF. DNA for the CDR3: TGTGCCAGCAGCTTAGTCAGGGAAGATACGCAGTATTTT. Full variable domain (remainder filled in from reference TRBV7-3 and TRBJ2-3): GAGVSQTPSNKVTEKGKYVELRCDPISGHTALYWYRQSLGQGPEFLIYFQGTGAADDSGLPNDRFFAVRPEGSVSTLKIQRTERGDSAVYLCASSLVREDTQYFGPGTRLTVL.

This clone occurred once. The chain employs TRBV2 and TRBJ2-3; 7 bases align to TRBD2. CDR1 and CDR2 from the germline V gene are SNHLY and FYNNEI. V lost 4 bases and J lost 3; bases outside the gene matches: 10. This CDR3 has 16 amino acids. The CDR3 reads CASSVRAGKNTDTQYF. The CDR3 DNA sequence: TGTGCCAGCAGTGTTCGAGCGGGGAAGAATACAGATACGCAGTATTTT.

The chain employs TRBV5-4 and TRBJ2-2; 12 bases map to TRBD2. Germline V gene sequence: CDR1 SGHNT, CDR2 YYREEE (reference sequence). This CDR3 spans 16 amino acids. J lost 7 bases, V lost 3 bases, and 7 bases had no gene match. Written as DNA, the CDR3 is TGTGCCAGCAGCTCCTCTAGCGGGAGGGCCATCGGGGAGCTGTTTTTT. It yields the protein CASSSSSGRAIGELFF.

The rearrangement joins TRBV15 to TRBJ1-1; D is ambiguous. The CDR3 loop spans 13 amino acids. Germline loops: CDR1 LNHNV, CDR2 YYDKDF (reference sequence). Trimming took 0 bases from V and 2 from J, leaving 4 bases between them. The CDR3 sequence is CATSREGNTEAFF. CDR3 DNA sequence: TGTGCCACCAGCAGAGAGGGAAACACTGAAGCTTTCTTT.

The chain combines TRBV6-1 with TRBJ1-2, with D maybe TRBD1 (5 bases). Per germline, CDR1 MNHNS and CDR2 SASEGT. Trimming stripped 2 bases from V and 10 bases from J, with 8 bases between. The CDR3 consists of 11 residues. This CDR3 is CASSEIGTYTF. CDR3 bases: TGTGCCAGCAGTGAAATTGGGACCTACACCTTC.

This sequence joins TRBV2 and TRBJ2-3, with D hard to call. Trimming cost V 5 bases and J 4 bases, with 10 bases left between them. This CDR3 is 13 amino acids long. Germline loops: CDR1 SNHLY, CDR2 FYNNEI. The CDR3 bases are TGTGCCAGCAGTAGGTCCCCCCCAGATACGCAGTATTTT. The encoded protein is CASSRSPPDTQYF.

The rearrangement links TRBV6-5 to TRBJ2-2, with D maybe TRBD2 (5 bases). V lost 7 bases to trimming and J lost 8 bases, with 14 bases between them. CDR3 length: 13 amino acids. CDR1 MNHEY and CDR2 SVGAGI come from the germline V gene. The CDR3: CASIGRARGELFF. The CDR3 DNA reads as TGTGCCAGCATAGGGCGGGCAAGGGGGGAGCTGTTTTTT.

The chain joins TRBV28 to TRBJ1-4, with 7 bases that match TRBD1. V was clipped by 3 bases and J by 8 bases; unmatched bases: 9. The length of the CDR3 is 15 residues. Germline loops: CDR1 MDHEN, CDR2 SYDVKM. As DNA, the CDR3 is TGTGCCAGCAGTTTTGTTTTCGACAGGGACGAAAAACTGTTTTTT. This gives the protein CASSFVFDRDEKLFF.

The chain recombines TRBV2 with TRBJ1-5; 7 bases fit TRBD1. Trimming cost V 1 base and J 2 bases; bases outside gene matches: 8. The germline gives CDR1 SNHLY, CDR2 FYNNEI. The CDR3 extends over 17 amino acids. The CDR3 DNA follows: TGTGCCAGCAGTGAAGAGTTGGGACAGACTGGCAATCAGCCCCAGCATTTT. Its protein product is CASSEELGQTGNQPQHF.

V is TRBV5-1 and J is TRBJ2-4; no reliable D call. This CDR3 is 13 amino acids long. CDR1 and CDR2 from the germline V gene are SGHRS and YFSETQ. V lost 2 bases and J lost 6, with 9 bases in between. DNA for the CDR3: TGCGCCAGCAGCTTTAACCAGAGAAACATTCAGTACTTC. Translating gives CASSFNQRNIQYF.